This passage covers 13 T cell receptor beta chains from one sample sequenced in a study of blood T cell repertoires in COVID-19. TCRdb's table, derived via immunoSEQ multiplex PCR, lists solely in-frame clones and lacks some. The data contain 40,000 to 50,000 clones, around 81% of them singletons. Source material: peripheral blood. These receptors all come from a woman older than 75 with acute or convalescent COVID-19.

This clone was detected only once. DNA for the CDR3: TGTGCCAGCAGCGCCCTTGGACAGACTAATGAAAAACTGTTTTTT. Translation: CASSALGQTNEKLFF. The chain recombines TRBV9 with TRBJ1-4; perhaps TRBD1 as D (6 bases). There are 15 residues in the CDR3. Trimming removed 3 bases from V and 2 bases from J, with 11 bases in between. Germline assignment: CDR1 SGDLS and CDR2 YYNGEE. The whole variable domain, filled in from reference TRBV9 and TRBJ1-4, reads DSGVTQTPKHLITATGQRVTLRCSPRSGDLSVYWYQQSLDQGLQFLIQYYNGEERAKGNILERFSAQQFPDLHSELNLSSLELGDSALYFCASSALGQTNEKLFFGSGTQLSVL.

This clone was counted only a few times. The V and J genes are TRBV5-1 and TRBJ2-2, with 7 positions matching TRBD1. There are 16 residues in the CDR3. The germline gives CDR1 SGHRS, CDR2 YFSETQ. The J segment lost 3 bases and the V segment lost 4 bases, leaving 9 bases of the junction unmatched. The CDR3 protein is CASSPSQGSYTGELFF. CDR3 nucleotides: TGCGCCAGCAGCCCGTCACAGGGGTCGTACACCGGGGAGCTGTTTTTT.

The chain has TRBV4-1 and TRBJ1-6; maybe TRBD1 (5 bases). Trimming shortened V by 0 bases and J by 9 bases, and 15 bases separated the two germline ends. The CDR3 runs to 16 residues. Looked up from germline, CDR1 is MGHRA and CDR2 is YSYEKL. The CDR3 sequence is CASSQDLSQEISPLHF. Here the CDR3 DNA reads TGCGCCAGCAGCCAAGATTTATCACAGGAAATTTCACCCCTCCACTTT.

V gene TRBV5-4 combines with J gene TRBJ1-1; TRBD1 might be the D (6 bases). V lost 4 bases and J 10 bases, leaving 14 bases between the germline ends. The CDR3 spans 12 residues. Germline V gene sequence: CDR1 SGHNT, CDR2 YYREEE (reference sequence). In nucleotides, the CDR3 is TGTGCCAGCAGCCTCACAGGGTCAGCAGCTTTCTTT. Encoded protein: CASSLTGSAAFF.

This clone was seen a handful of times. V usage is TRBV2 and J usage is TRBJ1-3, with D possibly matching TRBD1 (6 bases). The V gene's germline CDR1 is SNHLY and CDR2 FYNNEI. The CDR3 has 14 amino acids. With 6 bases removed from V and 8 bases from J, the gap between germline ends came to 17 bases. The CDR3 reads CASRATGSLDTIYF. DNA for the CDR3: TGTGCCAGCAGAGCGACAGGAAGCCTCGACACCATATATTTT. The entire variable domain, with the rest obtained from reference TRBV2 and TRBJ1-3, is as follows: EPEVTQTPSHQVTQMGQEVILRCVPISNHLYFYWYRQILGQKVEFLVSFYNNEISEKSEIFDDQFSVERPDGSNFTLKIRSTKLEDSAMYFCASRATGSLDTIYFGEGSWLTVV.

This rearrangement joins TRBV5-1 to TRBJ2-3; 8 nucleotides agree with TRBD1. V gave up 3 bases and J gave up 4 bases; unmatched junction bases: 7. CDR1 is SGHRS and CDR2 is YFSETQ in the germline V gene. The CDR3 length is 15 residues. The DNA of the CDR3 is TGCGCCAGCAGCTCCGGACAGGGTCTGCCAGATACGCAGTATTTT. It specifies CASSSGQGLPDTQYF.

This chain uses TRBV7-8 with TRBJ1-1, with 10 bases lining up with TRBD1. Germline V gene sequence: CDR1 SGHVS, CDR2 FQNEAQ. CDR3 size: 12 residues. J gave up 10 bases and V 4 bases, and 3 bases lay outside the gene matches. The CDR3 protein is CASSWTGGRAFF. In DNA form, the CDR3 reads TGTGCCAGCAGCTGGACAGGGGGGAGAGCTTTCTTT.

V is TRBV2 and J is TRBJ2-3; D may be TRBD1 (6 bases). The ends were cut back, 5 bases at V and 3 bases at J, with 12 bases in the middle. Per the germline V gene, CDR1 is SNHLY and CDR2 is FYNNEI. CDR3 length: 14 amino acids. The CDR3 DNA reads TGTGCCAGCAGTACCCCGGACAGTACAGATACGCAGTATTTT. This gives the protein CASSTPDSTDTQYF.

CDR3 sequence: CAIAQGRANTEAFF. CDR3 coding DNA: TGTGCCATCGCCCAGGGGAGGGCGAACACTGAAGCTTTCTTT. This chain connects TRBV10-3 to TRBJ1-1; tentatively, D is TRBD1 (6 bases). Germline CDR1 is ENHRY and CDR2 is SYGVKD. Deletions cut 8 bases from V and 1 base from J, with 14 bases between. The CDR3 is made up of 14 amino acids.

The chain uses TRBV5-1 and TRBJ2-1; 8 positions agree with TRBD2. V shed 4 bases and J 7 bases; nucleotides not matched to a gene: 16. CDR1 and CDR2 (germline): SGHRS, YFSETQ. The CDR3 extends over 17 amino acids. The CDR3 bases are TGCGCCAGCAGCCCCCTCGTAGGCGGGGGGTTTGTAAATGAGCAGTTCTTC. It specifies CASSPLVGGGFVNEQFF.

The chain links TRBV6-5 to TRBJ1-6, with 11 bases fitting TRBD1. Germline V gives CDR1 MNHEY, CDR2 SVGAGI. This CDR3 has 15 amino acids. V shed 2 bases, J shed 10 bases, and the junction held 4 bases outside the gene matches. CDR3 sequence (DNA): TGTGCCAGCAGTTACGGGGACAGGGGGGGGTCACCCCTCCACTTT. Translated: CASSYGDRGGSPLHF.

CDR3 sequence: CASSDRAGQGSGETQYF. CDR3 nucleotide sequence: TGTGCCAGCAGCGACCGGGCGGGACAGGGGAGCGGGGAGACCCAGTACTTC. V gene TRBV7-9 combines with J gene TRBJ2-5; the match to TRBD1 covers 10 bases. The CDR3 has 17 amino acids. Germline lookup yields CDR1 SEHNR and CDR2 FQNEAQ (reference sequence). V was clipped by 5 bases and J by 5 bases; unmatched bases: 14.

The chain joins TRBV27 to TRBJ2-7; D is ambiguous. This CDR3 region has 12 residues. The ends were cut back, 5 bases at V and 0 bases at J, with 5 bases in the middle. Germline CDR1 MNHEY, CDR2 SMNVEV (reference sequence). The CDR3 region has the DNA TGTGCCAGCAGTCCGAGCTCCTACGAGCAGTACTTC. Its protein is CASSPSSYEQYF.